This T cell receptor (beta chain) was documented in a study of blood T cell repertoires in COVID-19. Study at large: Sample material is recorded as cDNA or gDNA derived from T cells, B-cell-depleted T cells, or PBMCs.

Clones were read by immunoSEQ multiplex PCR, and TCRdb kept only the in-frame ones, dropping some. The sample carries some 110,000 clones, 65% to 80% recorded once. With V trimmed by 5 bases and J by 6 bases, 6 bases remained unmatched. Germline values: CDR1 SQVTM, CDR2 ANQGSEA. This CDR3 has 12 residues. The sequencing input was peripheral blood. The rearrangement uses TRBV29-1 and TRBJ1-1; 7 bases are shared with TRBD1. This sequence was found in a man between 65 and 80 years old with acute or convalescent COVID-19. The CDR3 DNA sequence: TGCAGCGTTACCCCAACAGGGGCTGAAGCTTTCTTT. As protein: CSVTPTGAEAFF.